This T cell receptor (beta chain) was recorded in a study of cytomegalovirus exposure and HLA in healthy donors. The study, taken as a whole, reports: Rarity held for most TCR sequences, but there were some public TCRs that occurred in many donors. After further analysis at a later stage, roughly 16,000 TCR beta sequences were associated with HLA alleles at 0.05 false discovery rate. A further, later analysis showed that HLA-associated TCR beta chains (compared with equally common others) were more clonally expanded.

The PCR was carried out with 60 Vbeta primers and 13 Jbeta primers. The repertoire was sequenced with immunoSEQ multiplex PCR; TCRdb's copy has only in-frame clones and lacks some. Here the sample spans 50,000 to 80,000 clones, around 74% being singletons. Remarks on this clone: The antigen is not known.

V lost 0 bases, J lost 5 bases, and 8 bases stayed unmatched. Germline assignment: CDR1 LGHNA and CDR2 YSLEER. The CDR3 is 16 residues long. This receptor was obtained from a male donor in good health and CMV-seropositive. The chain carries TRBV4-3 and TRBJ1-2, with 8 bases aligning to TRBD1. The sequenced sample consisted of PBMCs. CDR3 loop: CASSQEPQTGAYGYTF. CDR3 coding DNA: TGCGCCAGCAGCCAAGAACCCCAGACAGGGGCGTATGGCTACACCTTC.